This T cell receptor (beta chain) is from a study of blood T cells in healthy people across ages. Study-wide results and caveats: Age brought a roughly linear fall in TCR beta diversity measured per million T cells. Correlation between TCR beta diversity and naive T cell percentage was strong.

The CDR3 length is 16 residues. The germline V gene encodes CDR1 SGDLS and CDR2 YYNGEE. V lost 4 bases, J lost 7 bases, and 11 bases stayed unmatched. Extraction yielded at least 6 micrograms of total RNA per sample. For the second PCR, which ran for about 7 to 12 cycles, a sample-barcoded 5' primer and a J-beta primer mix were used. TCRdb itself ran the 5' RACE reads through MiXCR, one entry per CDR3 protein. The table records about 1.4 million distinct CDR3 sequences, around 55% of them present only once. Regarding this clonotype: Its antigen is currently unknown.

The sequencing sample was made of blood. This sequence originates from a man aged 18 to 35 in good health. The chain links TRBV9 to TRBJ2-7, with TRBD2 matching over 13 bases. The DNA of the CDR3 is TGTGCCAGCAGCCCGTGGACTAGCGGGGGCTACAATGAGCAGTACTTC. As protein: CASSPWTSGGYNEQYF.